The sample holds many counts of the clone carrying this T cell receptor beta chain. CDR1 is MNHEY and CDR2 is SVGEGT in the germline V gene. This CDR3 is built from 14 residues. The V gene lost 6 bases and the J gene lost 3 bases, with 14 bases spanning the gap. The data are from a study of blood T cells in healthy people across ages. Next came a second PCR, run for 7 to 11 cycles, which used a sample-barcoded 5' primer along with a J-beta primer mix. TCRdb independently ran MiXCR on the 5' RACE reads; one entry per CDR3 protein. Of about 1 million distinct CDR3 sequences in the sample, roughly 24% were seen once. The same sample was also used in a study of T cells of mothers and their children.

This receptor was identified in a girl aged 2-10 years in good health. This sequence joins TRBV6-2 or TRBV6-3 and TRBJ2-5, with a possible D match to TRBD1 (5 bases). Input material: blood. The CDR3 reads CASREAGWEETQYF. In DNA form, the CDR3 reads TGTGCCAGCAGAGAGGCAGGGTGGGAAGAGACCCAGTACTTC.